These T cell receptor beta chains were read from a single sample in a study of Graves' ophthalmopathy and Graves' hyperthyroidism. TCRdb reprocessed the multiplex PCR reads with MiXCR, giving one entry per CDR3 protein. The sample has about 370,000 distinct CDR3 sequences; about a sixth are singletons. Sequenced sample: peripheral blood. The receptor set was obtained from an adult woman with stable Graves' hyperthyroidism. The conserved cysteine and the conserved F or W are not part of the CDR3 here.

V gene	J gene	CDR3 protein
TRBV24-1	TRBJ2-2	ATSDTRDLRGELF
TRBV12-3/TRBV12-4	TRBJ1-6	ASTPGQGRSYNSPLH
TRBV2	TRBJ1-5	ASTVGVRNQPQH
TRBV20-1	TRBJ2-7	SARDRLAGVREQY
TRBV7-9	TRBJ2-7	AIGTESSYEQY
TRBV2	TRBJ1-2	ASSETAGSWYGYT
TRBV7-3	TRBJ2-5	ASSELAGVMETQY
TRBV9	TRBJ2-7	ASSPQGGQGSYEQY
TRBV28	TRBJ2-5	ASSESTGGVETQY
TRBV4-1	TRBJ2-7	ASSQGGGATYEQY
TRBV7-3	TRBJ2-5	ASSLRSGSEETQY
TRBV12-5	TRBJ2-2	ASGKQGRTGELF
TRBV11-1	TRBJ2-7	ASSSTGTSLDYEQY
TRBV15	TRBJ2-7	ATSRDGAGTPTRVY
TRBV4-1	TRBJ2-7	ASSQVDRSSYEQY
TRBV2	TRBJ1-5	ASRGDRASNQPQH
TRBV6-5	TRBJ1-1	ASSYSGGGEAF
TRBV7-9	TRBJ1-5	ASSPIAGIEGGRNQPQH
TRBV25-1	TRBJ1-5	AAAPTGMDQPQH
TRBV6-2/TRBV6-3	TRBJ2-5	ASSYDPSGRAVETQY
TRBV18	TRBJ2-7	ASSPPREGHYEQY
TRBV28	TRBJ2-7	ASSFVEEYEQY
TRBV11-2	TRBJ2-5	ASSSDRAQETQY
TRBV19	TRBJ1-1	ASSISRETEAF
TRBV14	TRBJ2-7	ASSLLDSYEQY
TRBV27	TRBJ2-4	ASSSTWGQGQNIQY
TRBV20-1	TRBJ2-7	SARAASRNYEQY
TRBV4-3	TRBJ2-7	ASSQGHARAYEQY
TRBV7-8	TRBJ1-1	ASSSSAPGGSTEAF
TRBV5-1	TRBJ1-1	ASSSNARWGSSSTEAF
TRBV12-3/TRBV12-4	TRBJ1-2	ASSTTGNSYGYT
TRBV20-1	TRBJ2-5	SAIPILGFETQY
TRBV30	TRBJ2-7	ACSRGGSSYEQY
TRBV18	TRBJ2-7	ASSPPSRGPTYEQY
TRBV7-2	TRBJ1-1	ASSSNRFGEGEAF
TRBV2	TRBJ2-5	ASRAPGLETQY
TRBV28	TRBJ2-5	ASRVTSGREKTQY
TRBV7-9	TRBJ2-2	ASSPRTSGSGVGELF
TRBV6-2/TRBV6-3	TRBJ2-7	ASSPGGLYYEQY
TRBV3-1	TRBJ1-5	ASSQTTDQPQH
TRBV5-8	TRBJ2-6	ASSLPVSGANVLT
TRBV5-1	TRBJ2-2	ASSLMNTGELF
TRBV20-1	TRBJ1-3	SAKKGAGNTIY
TRBV7-9	TRBJ1-5	ASSSGTNSNQPQH
TRBV4-1	TRBJ1-2	ASSHQTPGQGYT
TRBV28	TRBJ2-7	ASSLTEQY
TRBV3-1	TRBJ2-6	ASSVGRGLSTGANVLT
TRBV4-1	TRBJ1-5	ASSQVASGYQPQH
TRBV28	TRBJ2-7	ASRSGGADYEQY
TRBV12-3/TRBV12-4	TRBJ2-7	ASRPTSGTYEQY
TRBV28	TRBJ2-7	ASSLPTVQVLVRSAYEQY
TRBV6-2/TRBV6-3	TRBJ1-5	ASSYGGRLQH
TRBV7-9	TRBJ1-1	ASSIPGYHRAF
TRBV27	TRBJ2-5	ASSLSSSGTEETQY
TRBV24-1	TRBJ2-6	ATSQGVSGANVLT